Presented here are 2 T cell receptor beta chains from one specimen sequenced in a study of patients and donors after allogeneic stem cell transplantation. TCRdb re-analysed the RT-PCR reads in MiXCR, keeping a single row per CDR3 protein. The sample records roughly 41,000 distinct CDR3 sequences, more than 30% being singletons. Material for sequencing was blood, either unsorted or a sorted T cell fraction (not recorded which). All receptors derive from a human donor who was either an allogeneic HSCT recipient or a stem cell or donor lymphocyte infusion donor (not recorded which). It is not recorded whose cells these are; they may come from a transplant donor.

The V gene is TRBV29-1, the J gene TRBJ2-4, with a tentative D call TRBD2 (5 bases). The CDR3 is 14 residues long. The V end lost 4 bases, the J end lost 0 bases, and 10 bases lay between the germline ends. The germline CDR1 and CDR2 sequences are SQVTM and ANQGSEA. This CDR3 is CSVVGALAKNIQYF. DNA of the CDR3: TGCAGCGTTGTGGGAGCCCTAGCCAAAAACATTCAGTACTTC.

This clonotype was found once. V gene TRBV20-1 combines with J gene TRBJ2-7; 11 positions agree with TRBD2. Germline V gene sequence: CDR1 DFQATT, CDR2 SNEGSKA (reference sequence). The CDR3 is made up of 13 amino acids. Written as DNA, the CDR3 is TGCAGCCCTCTAACTAGCGGGAGCGGCGAGCAGTACTTC. Translated, it gives CSPLTSGSGEQYF.